This passage covers 20 T cell receptor beta chains from one sample sequenced in a study of lymphopenia after photon versus proton radiotherapy. This table comes from immunoSEQ multiplex PCR, and its TCRdb copy is limited to in-frame clones, with some not included. The sample comprises 15,000 or so clones, around 83% of which are singletons, and approximately 22% rests with the top ten. This material consisted of peripheral blood, taken from a patient treated with proton-based radiotherapy. The receptors here all came from a man between 65 and 85 years old with pancreatic cancer.

The chain joins TRBV13 to TRBJ1-5, with D maybe TRBD1 (5 bases). The CDR3 has 14 residues. The germline gives CDR1 PRHDT, CDR2 FYEKMQ (reference sequence). V shed 8 bases and J shed 5 bases, with 16 bases lying between them. Here the CDR3 DNA reads TGTGCCAGCTCCACGGCAGGGCGCGATCAGCCCCAGCATTTT. It yields the protein CASSTAGRDQPQHF.

The CDR3, as DNA: TGTGCCAGCAGGCAGGGAGGGGAAAGTGAAAAACTGTTTTTT. Translation: CASRQGGESEKLFF. This rearrangement joins TRBV5-6 to TRBJ1-4; a possible D gene is TRBD1 (5 bases). The V end was cut by 5 bases, the J end by 7 bases, with 15 bases between. The CDR3 sequence is 14 residues long. Germline V lookup: CDR1 SGHDT, CDR2 YYEEEE.

The chain joins TRBV30 to TRBJ2-2, with D possibly being TRBD1 or TRBD2 (5 bases each). This CDR3 is built from 13 residues. Trimming cost V 8 bases and J 5 bases, with 15 bases left between them. Per the germline V gene, CDR1 is GTSNPN and CDR2 is SVGIG (reference sequence). This CDR3 is CAGSGLGTGELFF. DNA for the CDR3: TGTGCCGGATCGGGGCTGGGGACCGGGGAGCTGTTTTTT.

CDR3 bases: TGTGCCAGCAGACGGACGCTTCCCTACGAGCAGTACTTC. It codes for CASRRTLPYEQYF. The chain carries TRBV27 and TRBJ2-7; D is undetermined. V shed 6 bases and J shed 2 bases, with 11 bases lying between them. Germline V gene sequence: CDR1 MNHEY, CDR2 SMNVEV (reference sequence). CDR3 length equals 13 residues.

The rearrangement uses TRBV30 and TRBJ2-1, with 8 bases identical to TRBD2. The V gene's germline CDR1 is GTSNPN and CDR2 SVGIG (reference sequence). The J segment lost 3 bases and the V segment lost 1 base, leaving 5 bases of the junction unmatched. CDR3 length: 15 residues. In nucleotides, the CDR3 is TGTGCCTGGAGTGGGAATAGCGGGAACTACAATGAGCAGTTCTTC. Amino acids: CAWSGNSGNYNEQFF.

V gene TRBV15 combines with J gene TRBJ2-3; D not resolved. This CDR3 comprises 13 residues. Germline CDR1 is LNHNV and CDR2 is YYDKDF (reference sequence). Trimming took off 1 base at V and 2 bases at J, with 4 bases between the two ends. The CDR3 nucleotides read TGTGCCACCAGCAGAGGGTTCACAGATACGCAGTATTTT. Encoded protein: CATSRGFTDTQYF.

The CDR3: CASSLVWDRPKATGYTF. The CDR3 nucleotides read TGTGCCAGCAGCTTAGTATGGGATAGGCCTAAAGCAACTGGCTACACCTTC. The genes are TRBV13 and TRBJ1-2; unclear D gene. The CDR3 spans 17 residues. Germline CDR1 and CDR2: PRHDT and FYEKMQ (reference sequence). With 1 base removed from V and 7 bases from J, the gap between germline ends came to 22 bases.

CDR3 protein: CASSLVPGEATEAFF. In DNA form, the CDR3 reads TGCGCCAGCAGCTTGGTCCCGGGGGAAGCCACTGAAGCTTTCTTT. The genes are TRBV5-1 and TRBJ1-1, with TRBD1 as a possible D gene (5 bases). Germline V gene lookup returns CDR1 SGHRS and CDR2 YFSETQ. The V and J ends lost 0 bases and 4 bases respectively, with 13 bases between them. The CDR3 spans 15 residues. Full variable domain (remainder filled in from reference TRBV5-1 and TRBJ1-1): KAGVTQTPRYLIKTRGQQVTLSCSPISGHRSVSWYQQTPGQGLQFLFEYFSETQRNKGNFPGRFSGRQFSNSRSEMNVSTLELGDSALYLCASSLVPGEATEAFFGQGTRLTVV.

A single count supports this clone. The chain is built from TRBV18 and TRBJ2-3; TRBD1 might be the D (7 bases). Germline CDR1 is KGHSH and CDR2 is LQKENI. The CDR3 spans 15 residues. The V and J ends lost 6 bases and 1 base respectively, with 14 bases between them. The CDR3 region is CASSAGQTGTDTQYF. In DNA, the CDR3 is TGTGCCAGCTCGGCGGGACAGACAGGCACAGATACGCAGTATTTT.

The chain joins TRBV5-6 to TRBJ2-3; 9 positions match TRBD1. J was trimmed by 5 bases and V by 4 bases; bases with no gene match: 11. Germline-derived CDR1 and CDR2 are SGHDT and YYEEEE. The length of the CDR3 is 16 residues. For the CDR3, the DNA is TGTGCCAGCAGCGCGGGGACAGGGTATTACAGAGATACGCAGTATTTT. Encoded protein: CASSAGTGYYRDTQYF. Full variable domain (rest looked up from reference TRBV5-6 and TRBJ2-3): DAGVTQSPTHLIKTRGQQVTLRCSPKSGHDTVSWYQQALGQGPQFIFQYYEEEERQRGNFPDRFSGHQFPNYSSELNVNALLLGDSALYLCASSAGTGYYRDTQYFGPGTRLTVL.

There are a few counts of this clone. This chain uses TRBV27 with TRBJ1-2, with D unresolved. Trimming removed 5 bases from V and 8 bases from J, with 12 bases in between. CDR3 length: 12 residues. CDR1 is MNHEY and CDR2 is SMNVEV in the germline V gene (reference sequence). The CDR3 sequence is CASSPLTGGYTF. In nucleotides, the CDR3 is TGTGCCAGCAGTCCCCTCACGGGAGGCTACACCTTC.

The chain combines TRBV30 with TRBJ2-5; 8 nucleotides line up with TRBD2. The J segment lost 3 bases and the V segment lost 2 bases, leaving 5 bases of the junction unmatched. Germline values: CDR1 GTSNPN, CDR2 SVGIG (reference sequence). CDR3 size: 14 residues. The CDR3 here is CAWSPGGEKETQYF. CDR3 coding DNA: TGTGCCTGGAGTCCGGGAGGGGAGAAAGAGACCCAGTACTTC.

V gene TRBV29-1 combines with J gene TRBJ2-1; 14 bases align to TRBD2. V trimming: 7 bases; J trimming: 7 bases; junction bases outside the gene matches: 6. CDR1 SQVTM and CDR2 ANQGSEA come from the germline V gene. CDR3 size: 14 residues. The CDR3 spells CSGQGLAGGNEQFF. In DNA form, the CDR3 reads TGCAGCGGCCAAGGACTAGCGGGGGGTAATGAGCAGTTCTTC.

This clone was seen a handful of times. J is TRBJ2-2 and V is TRBV7-3; D may be TRBD2 (6 bases). V lost 6 bases and J lost 7, with 9 bases in between. From germline, CDR1 is SGHTA and CDR2 FQGTGA. This CDR3 has 12 residues. The CDR3 spells CASSRLVGELFF. CDR3 sequence (DNA): TGTGCCAGCAGTCGACTAGTCGGGGAGCTGTTTTTT. Full variable domain (remainder filled in from reference TRBV7-3 and TRBJ2-2): GAGVSQTPSNKVTEKGKYVELRCDPISGHTALYWYRQSLGQGPEFLIYFQGTGAADDSGLPNDRFFAVRPEGSVSTLKIQRTERGDSAVYLCASSRLVGELFFGEGSRLTVL.

The J gene is TRBJ1-2, the V gene TRBV7-2; TRBD1 matches 9 bases. The CDR3 loop spans 14 amino acids. CDR1 and CDR2 from the germline V gene are SGHTA and FQGNSA. With V trimmed by 3 bases and J by 2 bases, 1 base remained unmatched. Written as DNA, the CDR3 is TGTGCCAGCAGCTTCGGGACAGGGAACTATGGCTACACCTTC. Its translation: CASSFGTGNYGYTF.

The chain has TRBV7-8 and TRBJ2-1, with 9 bases lining up with TRBD1. There are 15 residues in the CDR3. The V and J ends lost 3 bases and 4 bases, in that order; junction bases with no gene match: 4. Germline CDR1 SGHVS, CDR2 FQNEAQ. CDR3 sequence reads: CASSLDRGPYNEQFF. The CDR3, as DNA: TGTGCCAGCAGCTTGGACAGGGGCCCTTACAATGAGCAGTTCTTC.

V usage is TRBV5-8 and J usage is TRBJ2-7; D might be TRBD1 (5 bases). Trimming stripped 2 bases from V and 5 bases from J, with 11 bases between. The CDR3 is 13 residues long. Looked up from germline, CDR1 is SGHTS and CDR2 is YDEGEE. In nucleotides, the CDR3 is TGTGCCAGCAGCTTTCAGGGTGGAAACGAGCAGTACTTC. Amino acid sequence: CASSFQGGNEQYF.

The chain carries TRBV5-1 and TRBJ2-7; tentative D call: TRBD1 (6 bases). Germline CDR1 SGHRS, CDR2 YFSETQ. V was pared by 1 base and J by 1 base, with 9 bases between. The CDR3 runs to 14 residues. The CDR3 spells CASSLTTGSYEQYF. For the CDR3, the DNA is TGCGCCAGCAGCTTGACCACAGGGTCCTACGAGCAGTACTTC.

The CDR3 spells CASNLLGGRGETQYF. As DNA, the CDR3 is TGTGCCAGCAATTTGTTGGGGGGGCGTGGAGAGACCCAGTACTTC. The rearrangement joins TRBV2 to TRBJ2-5, with D possibly being TRBD2 (7 bases). CDR1 and CDR2 from the germline V gene are SNHLY and FYNNEI. This CDR3 has 15 residues. V was cut by 7 bases and J by 4 bases, with 19 bases left in between. The entire variable domain, with the rest obtained from reference TRBV2 and TRBJ2-5, is as follows: EPEVTQTPSHQVTQMGQEVILRCVPISNHLYFYWYRQILGQKVEFLVSFYNNEISEKSEIFDDQFSVERPDGSNFTLKIRSTKLEDSAMYFCASNLLGGRGETQYFGPGTRLLVL.

The gene calls are TRBV5-1 and TRBJ2-3; D is uncertain. Looked up from germline, CDR1 is SGHRS and CDR2 is YFSETQ. The CDR3 covers 17 residues. V was pared by 4 bases and J by 3 bases, with 21 bases between. The CDR3 nucleotides read TGCGCCAGCAGCCATGCCCGTGGTGGCTACGGGACAGATACGCAGTATTTT. Its translation: CASSHARGGYGTDTQYF.